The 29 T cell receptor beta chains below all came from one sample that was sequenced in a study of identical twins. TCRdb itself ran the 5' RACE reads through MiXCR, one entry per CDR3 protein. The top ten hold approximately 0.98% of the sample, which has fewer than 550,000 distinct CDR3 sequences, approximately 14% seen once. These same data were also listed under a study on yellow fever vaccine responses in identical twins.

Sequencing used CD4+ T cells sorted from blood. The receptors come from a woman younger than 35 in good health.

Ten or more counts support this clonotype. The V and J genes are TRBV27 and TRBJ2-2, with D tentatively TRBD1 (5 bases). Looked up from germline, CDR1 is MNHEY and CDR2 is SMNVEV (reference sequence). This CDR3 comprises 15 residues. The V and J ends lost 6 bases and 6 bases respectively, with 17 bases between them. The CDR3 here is CASRLDLGVSGELFF. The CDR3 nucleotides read TGTGCCAGCAGATTAGATCTAGGGGTGTCCGGGGAGCTGTTTTTT.

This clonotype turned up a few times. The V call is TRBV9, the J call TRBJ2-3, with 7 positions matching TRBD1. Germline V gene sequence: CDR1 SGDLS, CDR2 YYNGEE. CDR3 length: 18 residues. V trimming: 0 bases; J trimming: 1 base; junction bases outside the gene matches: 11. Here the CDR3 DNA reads TGTGCCAGCAGCGTAGCTAGGAGAGAAGGACAGGGCACAGATACGCAGTATTTT. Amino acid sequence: CASSVARREGQGTDTQYF.

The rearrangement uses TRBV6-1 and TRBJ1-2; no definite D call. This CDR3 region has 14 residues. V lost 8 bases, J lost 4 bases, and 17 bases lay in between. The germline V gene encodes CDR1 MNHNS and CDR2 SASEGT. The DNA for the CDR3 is TGTGCCAGCGCTGGTTCGGGTTTCGGCTATGGCTACACCTTC. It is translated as CASAGSGFGYGYTF.

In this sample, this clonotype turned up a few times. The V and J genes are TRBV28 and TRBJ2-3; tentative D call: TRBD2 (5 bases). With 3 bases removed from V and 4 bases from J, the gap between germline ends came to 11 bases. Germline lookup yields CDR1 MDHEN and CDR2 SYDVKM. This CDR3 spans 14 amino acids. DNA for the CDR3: TGTGCCAGCAGTTTCCGGGGTTTTGCAGATACGCAGTATTTT. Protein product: CASSFRGFADTQYF. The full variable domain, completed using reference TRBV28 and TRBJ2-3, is DVKVTQSSRYLVKRTGEKVFLECVQDMDHENMFWYRQDPGLGLRLIYFSYDVKMKEKGDIPEGYSVSREKKERFSLILESASTNQTSMYLCASSFRGFADTQYFGPGTRLTVL.

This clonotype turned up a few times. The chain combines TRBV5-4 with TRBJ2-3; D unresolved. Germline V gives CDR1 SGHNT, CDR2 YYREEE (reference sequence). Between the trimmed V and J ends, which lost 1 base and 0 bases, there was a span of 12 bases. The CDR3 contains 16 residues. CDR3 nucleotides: TGTGCCAGCAGCTTGTCCCCAACTCCAAGCACAGATACGCAGTATTTT. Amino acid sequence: CASSLSPTPSTDTQYF.

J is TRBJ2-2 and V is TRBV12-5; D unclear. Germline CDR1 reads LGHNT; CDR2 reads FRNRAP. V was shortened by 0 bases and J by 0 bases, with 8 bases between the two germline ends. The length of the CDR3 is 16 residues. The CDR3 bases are TGTGCTAGTGGTTTGGTACGGCCAGCGAACACCGGGGAGCTGTTTTTT. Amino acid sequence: CASGLVRPANTGELFF. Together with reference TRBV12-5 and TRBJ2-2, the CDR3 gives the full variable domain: DARVTQTPRHKVTEMGQEVTMRCQPILGHNTVFWYRQTMMQGLELLAYFRNRAPLDDSGMPKDRFSAEMPDATLATLKIQPSEPRDSAVYFCASGLVRPANTGELFFGEGSRLTVL.

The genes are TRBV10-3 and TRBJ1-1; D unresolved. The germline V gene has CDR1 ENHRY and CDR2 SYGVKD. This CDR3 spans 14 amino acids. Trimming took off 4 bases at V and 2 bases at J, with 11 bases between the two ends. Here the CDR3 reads CAISGREFNTEAFF. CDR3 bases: TGTGCCATCAGTGGTCGAGAGTTTAACACTGAAGCTTTCTTT.

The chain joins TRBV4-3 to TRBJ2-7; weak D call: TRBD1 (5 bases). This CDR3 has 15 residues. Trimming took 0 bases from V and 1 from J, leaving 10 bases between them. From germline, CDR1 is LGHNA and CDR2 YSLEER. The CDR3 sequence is CASSQDTRESYEQYF. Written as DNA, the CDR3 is TGCGCCAGCAGCCAAGATACCAGGGAATCCTACGAGCAGTACTTC.

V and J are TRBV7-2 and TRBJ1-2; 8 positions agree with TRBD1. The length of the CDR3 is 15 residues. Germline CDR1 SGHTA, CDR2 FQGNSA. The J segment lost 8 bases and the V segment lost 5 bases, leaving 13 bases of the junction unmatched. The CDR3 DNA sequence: TGTGCCAGCAGCACCCGCATGGACAGGGCTGGAGGCTACACCTTC. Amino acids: CASSTRMDRAGGYTF.

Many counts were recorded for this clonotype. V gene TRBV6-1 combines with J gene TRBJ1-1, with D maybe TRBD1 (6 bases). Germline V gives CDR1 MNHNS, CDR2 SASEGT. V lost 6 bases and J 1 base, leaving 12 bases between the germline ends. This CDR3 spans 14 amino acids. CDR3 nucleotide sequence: TGTGCCAGCAGGGTCGGCAGGGGGAACACTGAAGCTTTCTTT. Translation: CASRVGRGNTEAFF.

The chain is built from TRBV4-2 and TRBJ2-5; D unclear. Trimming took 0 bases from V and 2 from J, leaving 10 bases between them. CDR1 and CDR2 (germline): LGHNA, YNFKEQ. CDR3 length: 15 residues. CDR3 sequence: CASSQDGTDQETQYF. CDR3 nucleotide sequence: TGTGCCAGCAGCCAAGATGGTACCGATCAAGAGACCCAGTACTTC.

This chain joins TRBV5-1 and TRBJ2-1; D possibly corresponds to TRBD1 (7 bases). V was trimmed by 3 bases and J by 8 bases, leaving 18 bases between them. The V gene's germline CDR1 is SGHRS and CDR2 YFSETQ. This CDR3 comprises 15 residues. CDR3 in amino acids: CASSWGLLDRDEQFF. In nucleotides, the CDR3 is TGCGCCAGCAGCTGGGGACTCCTAGACAGGGATGAGCAGTTCTTC.

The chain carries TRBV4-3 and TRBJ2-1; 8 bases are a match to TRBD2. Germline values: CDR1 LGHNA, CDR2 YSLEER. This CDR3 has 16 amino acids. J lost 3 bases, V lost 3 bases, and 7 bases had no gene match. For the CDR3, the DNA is TGCGCCAGCAGCCACGGGGGGGCAGGGATCTACAATGAGCAGTTCTTC. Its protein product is CASSHGGAGIYNEQFF.

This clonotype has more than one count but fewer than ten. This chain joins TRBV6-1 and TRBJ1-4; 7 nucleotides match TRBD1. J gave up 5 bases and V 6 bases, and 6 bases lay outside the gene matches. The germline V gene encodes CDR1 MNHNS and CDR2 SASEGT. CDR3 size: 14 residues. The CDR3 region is CASSAGTANEKLFF. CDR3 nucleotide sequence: TGTGCCAGCAGCGCCGGGACAGCGAATGAAAAACTGTTTTTT.

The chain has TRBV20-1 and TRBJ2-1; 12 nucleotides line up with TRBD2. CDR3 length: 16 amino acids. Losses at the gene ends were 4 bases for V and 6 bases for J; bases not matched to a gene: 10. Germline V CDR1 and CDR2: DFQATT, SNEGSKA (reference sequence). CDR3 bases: TGCAGTGCTACCCTAGCGGGAGGGCCGAAGCGCAATGAGCAGTTCTTC. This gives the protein CSATLAGGPKRNEQFF.

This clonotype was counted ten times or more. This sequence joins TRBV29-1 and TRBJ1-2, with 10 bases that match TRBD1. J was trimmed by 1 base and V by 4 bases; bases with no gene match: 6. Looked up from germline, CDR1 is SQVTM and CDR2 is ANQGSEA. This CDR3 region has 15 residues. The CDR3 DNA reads TGCAGCGTTGGGGGACAGGGGATTCATAACTATGGCTACACCTTC. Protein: CSVGGQGIHNYGYTF.

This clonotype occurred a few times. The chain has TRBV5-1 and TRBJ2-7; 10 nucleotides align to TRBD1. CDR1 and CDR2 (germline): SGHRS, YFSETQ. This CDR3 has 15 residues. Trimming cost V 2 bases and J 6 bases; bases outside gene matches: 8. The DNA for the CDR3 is TGCGCCAGCAGCTTCGGGACAGGGGCAACCAGCGAGCAGTACTTC. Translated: CASSFGTGATSEQYF.

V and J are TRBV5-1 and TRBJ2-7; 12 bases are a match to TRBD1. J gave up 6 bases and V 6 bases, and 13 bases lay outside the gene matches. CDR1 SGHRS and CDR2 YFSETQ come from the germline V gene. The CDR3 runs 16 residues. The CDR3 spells CASINFPGQGALEQYF. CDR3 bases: TGCGCCAGCATAAATTTTCCGGGACAGGGGGCTCTCGAGCAGTACTTC.

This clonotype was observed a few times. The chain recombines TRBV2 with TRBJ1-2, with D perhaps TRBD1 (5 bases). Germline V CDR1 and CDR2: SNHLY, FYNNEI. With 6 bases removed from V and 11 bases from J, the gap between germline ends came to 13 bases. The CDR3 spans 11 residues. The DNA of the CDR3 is TGTGCCAGCAGGAGGGCGGGGCAGTACACCTTC. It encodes CASRRAGQYTF. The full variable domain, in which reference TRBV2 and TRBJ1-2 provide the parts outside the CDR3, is EPEVTQTPSHQVTQMGQEVILRCVPISNHLYFYWYRQILGQKVEFLVSFYNNEISEKSEIFDDQFSVERPDGSNFTLKIRSTKLEDSAMYFCASRRAGQYTFGSGTRLTVV.

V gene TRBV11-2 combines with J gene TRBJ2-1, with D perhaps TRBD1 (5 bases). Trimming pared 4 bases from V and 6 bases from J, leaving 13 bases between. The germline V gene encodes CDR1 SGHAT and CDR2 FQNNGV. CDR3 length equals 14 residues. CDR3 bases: TGTGCCAGCAGCTCAGGTGGACAAGGCAATGAGCAGTTCTTC. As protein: CASSSGGQGNEQFF.

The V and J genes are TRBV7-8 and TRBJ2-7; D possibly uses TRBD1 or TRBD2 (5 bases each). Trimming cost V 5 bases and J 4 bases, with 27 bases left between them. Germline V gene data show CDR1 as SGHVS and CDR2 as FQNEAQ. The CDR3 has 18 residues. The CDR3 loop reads CASSRVQLLRDGPYEQYF. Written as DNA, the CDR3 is TGTGCCAGCAGCCGGGTCCAACTCCTCCGGGACGGTCCATACGAGCAGTACTTC.

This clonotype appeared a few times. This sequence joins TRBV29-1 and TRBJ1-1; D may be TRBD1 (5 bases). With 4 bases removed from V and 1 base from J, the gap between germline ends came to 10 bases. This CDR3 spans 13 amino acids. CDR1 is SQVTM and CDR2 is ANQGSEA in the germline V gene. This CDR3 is CSVVRGPNTEAFF. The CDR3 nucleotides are TGCAGCGTTGTGAGGGGCCCGAACACTGAAGCTTTCTTT.

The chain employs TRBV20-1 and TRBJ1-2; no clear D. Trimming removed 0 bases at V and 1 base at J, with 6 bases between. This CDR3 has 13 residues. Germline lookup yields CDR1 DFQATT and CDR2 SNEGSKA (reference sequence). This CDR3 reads CSARDDDNYGYTF. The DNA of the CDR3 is TGCAGTGCTAGAGATGACGATAACTATGGCTACACCTTC.

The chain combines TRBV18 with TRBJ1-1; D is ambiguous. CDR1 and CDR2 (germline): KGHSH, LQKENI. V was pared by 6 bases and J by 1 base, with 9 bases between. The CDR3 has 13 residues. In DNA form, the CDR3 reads TGTGCCAGCTCGCTGTGGTGGAACACTGAAGCTTTCTTT. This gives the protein CASSLWWNTEAFF.

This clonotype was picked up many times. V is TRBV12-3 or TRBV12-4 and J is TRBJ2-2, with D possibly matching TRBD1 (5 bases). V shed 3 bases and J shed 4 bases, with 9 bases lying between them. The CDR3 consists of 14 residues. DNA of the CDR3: TGTGCCAGCAGTTTCCTAGGGGCCACCGGGGAGCTGTTTTTT. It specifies CASSFLGATGELFF.

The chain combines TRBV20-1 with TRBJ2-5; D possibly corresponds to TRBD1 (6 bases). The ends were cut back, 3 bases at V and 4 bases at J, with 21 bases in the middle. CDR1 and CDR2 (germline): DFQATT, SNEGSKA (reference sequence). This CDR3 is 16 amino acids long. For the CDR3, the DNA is TGCAGTGCTAGGATGTTGGGCACAGGGAGCCGAGAGACCCAGTACTTC. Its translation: CSARMLGTGSRETQYF.

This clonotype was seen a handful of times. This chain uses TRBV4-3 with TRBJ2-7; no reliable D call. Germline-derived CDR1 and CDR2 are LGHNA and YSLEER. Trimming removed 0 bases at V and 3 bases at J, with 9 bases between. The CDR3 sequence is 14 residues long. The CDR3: CASSQDPGRYEQYF. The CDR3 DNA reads TGCGCCAGCAGCCAAGATCCGGGCCGCTACGAGCAGTACTTC.

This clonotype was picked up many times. This chain's CDR3 is CAISEFGTGNNYGYTF. As DNA, the CDR3 is TGTGCCATCAGTGAGTTCGGGACCGGGAACAACTATGGCTACACCTTC. This chain joins TRBV10-3 and TRBJ1-2; D perhaps matches TRBD1 (5 bases). In germline, CDR1 is ENHRY, CDR2 SYGVKD. The CDR3 is made up of 16 amino acids. The V gene lost 1 base and the J gene lost 2 bases, with 14 bases spanning the gap.

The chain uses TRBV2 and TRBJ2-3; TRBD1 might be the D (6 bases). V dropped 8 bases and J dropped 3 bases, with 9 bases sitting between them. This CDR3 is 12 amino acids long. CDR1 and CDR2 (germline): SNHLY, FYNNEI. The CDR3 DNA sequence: TGTGCCAGCGTAGACAGGACAGATACGCAGTATTTT. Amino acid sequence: CASVDRTDTQYF. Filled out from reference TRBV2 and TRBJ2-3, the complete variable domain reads EPEVTQTPSHQVTQMGQEVILRCVPISNHLYFYWYRQILGQKVEFLVSFYNNEISEKSEIFDDQFSVERPDGSNFTLKIRSTKLEDSAMYFCASVDRTDTQYFGPGTRLTVL.